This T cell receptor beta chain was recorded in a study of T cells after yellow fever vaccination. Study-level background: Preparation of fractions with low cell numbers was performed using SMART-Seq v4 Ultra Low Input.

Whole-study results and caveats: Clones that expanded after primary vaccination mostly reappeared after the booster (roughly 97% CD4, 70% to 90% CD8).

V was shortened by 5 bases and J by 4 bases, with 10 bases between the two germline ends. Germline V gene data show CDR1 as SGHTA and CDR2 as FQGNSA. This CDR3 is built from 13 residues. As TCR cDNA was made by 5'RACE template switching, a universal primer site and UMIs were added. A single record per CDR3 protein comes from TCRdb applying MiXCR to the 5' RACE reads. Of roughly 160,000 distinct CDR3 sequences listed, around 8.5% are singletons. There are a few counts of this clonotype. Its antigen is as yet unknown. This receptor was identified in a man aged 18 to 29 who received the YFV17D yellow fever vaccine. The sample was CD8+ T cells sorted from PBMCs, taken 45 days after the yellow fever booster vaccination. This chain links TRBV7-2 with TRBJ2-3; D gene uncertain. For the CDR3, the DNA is TGTGCCAGCAGCCCCTTTAACCCAGATACGCAGTATTTT. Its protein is CASSPFNPDTQYF.